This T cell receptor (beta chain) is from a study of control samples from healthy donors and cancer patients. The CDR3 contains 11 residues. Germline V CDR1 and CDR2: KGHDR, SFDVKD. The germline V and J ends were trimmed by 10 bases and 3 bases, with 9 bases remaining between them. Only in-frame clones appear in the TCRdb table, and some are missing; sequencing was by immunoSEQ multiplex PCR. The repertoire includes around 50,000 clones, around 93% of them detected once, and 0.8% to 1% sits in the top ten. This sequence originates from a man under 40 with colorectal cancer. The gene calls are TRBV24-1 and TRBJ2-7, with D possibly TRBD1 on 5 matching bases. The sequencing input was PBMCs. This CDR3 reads CATGHLYEQYF. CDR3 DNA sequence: TGTGCCACAGGACACCTCTACGAGCAGTACTTC.